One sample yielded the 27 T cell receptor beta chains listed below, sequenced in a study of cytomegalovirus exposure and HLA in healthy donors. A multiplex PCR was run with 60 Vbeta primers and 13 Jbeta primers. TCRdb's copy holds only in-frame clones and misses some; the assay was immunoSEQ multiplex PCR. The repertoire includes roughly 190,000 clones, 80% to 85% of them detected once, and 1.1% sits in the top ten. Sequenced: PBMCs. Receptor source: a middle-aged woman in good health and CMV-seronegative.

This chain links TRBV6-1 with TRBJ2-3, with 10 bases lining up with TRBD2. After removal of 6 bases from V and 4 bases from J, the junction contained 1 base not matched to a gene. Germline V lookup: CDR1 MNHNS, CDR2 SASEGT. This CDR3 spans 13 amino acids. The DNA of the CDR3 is TGTGCCAGCAGACTAGCGGGACCAGATACGCAGTATTTT. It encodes CASRLAGPDTQYF.

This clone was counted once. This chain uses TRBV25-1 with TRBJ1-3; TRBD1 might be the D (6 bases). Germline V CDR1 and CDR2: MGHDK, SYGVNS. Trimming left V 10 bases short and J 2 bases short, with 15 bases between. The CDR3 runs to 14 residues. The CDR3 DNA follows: TGTGCCACCGGCGGACAGAACACTGGAAACACCATATATTTT. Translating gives CATGGQNTGNTIYF.

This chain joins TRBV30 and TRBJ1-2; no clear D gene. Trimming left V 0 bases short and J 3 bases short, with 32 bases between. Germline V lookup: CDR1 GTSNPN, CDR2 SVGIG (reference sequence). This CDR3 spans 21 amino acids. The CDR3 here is CAWSVLAPRGRLSLLDYGYTF. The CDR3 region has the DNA TGTGCCTGGAGTGTACTGGCCCCCCGAGGACGCTTAAGCCTACTAGACTATGGCTACACCTTC.

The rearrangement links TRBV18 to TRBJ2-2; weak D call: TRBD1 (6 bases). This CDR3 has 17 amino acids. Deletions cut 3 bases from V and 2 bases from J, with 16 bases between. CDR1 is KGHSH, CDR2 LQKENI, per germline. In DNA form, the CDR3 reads TGTGCCAGCTCACCGCCAGGGGAAGGGGCTAACACCGGGGAGCTGTTTTTT. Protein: CASSPPGEGANTGELFF.

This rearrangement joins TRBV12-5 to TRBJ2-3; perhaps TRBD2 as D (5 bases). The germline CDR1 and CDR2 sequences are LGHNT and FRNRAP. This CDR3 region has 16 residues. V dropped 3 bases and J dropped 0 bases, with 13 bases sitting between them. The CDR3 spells CASGFGLGASTDTQYF. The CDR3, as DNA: TGTGCTAGTGGTTTCGGGTTGGGAGCTAGCACAGATACGCAGTATTTT. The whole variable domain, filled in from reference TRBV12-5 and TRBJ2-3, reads DARVTQTPRHKVTEMGQEVTMRCQPILGHNTVFWYRQTMMQGLELLAYFRNRAPLDDSGMPKDRFSAEMPDATLATLKIQPSEPRDSAVYFCASGFGLGASTDTQYFGPGTRLTVL.

The CDR3 coding sequence is TGTGCCTGGAGCCGACCTTTGAGGAGCTATGGCTACACCTTC. This codes for CAWSRPLRSYGYTF. The chain uses TRBV30 and TRBJ1-2; no reliable D call. The germline V gene has CDR1 GTSNPN and CDR2 SVGIG (reference sequence). The CDR3 extends over 14 amino acids. V lost 3 bases and J 4 bases, leaving 15 bases between the germline ends.

The CDR3 DNA reads TGTGCCAGCAGCCAACAGGCAGGCAGGGGGCCGTACTTC. This translates into CASSQQAGRGPYF. The chain is built from TRBV7-2 and TRBJ2-7; 8 bases are a match to TRBD1. The CDR3 consists of 13 residues. V lost 5 bases to trimming and J lost 12 bases; unmatched junction nucleotides: 12. In germline, CDR1 is SGHTA, CDR2 FQGNSA. Variable domain in full (rest from reference TRBV7-2 and TRBJ2-7): GAGVSQSPSNKVTEKGKDVELRCDPISGHTALYWYRQSLGQGLEFLIYFQGNSAPDKSGLPSDRFSAERTGGSVSTLTIQRTQQEDSAVYLCASSQQAGRGPYFGPGTRLTVT.

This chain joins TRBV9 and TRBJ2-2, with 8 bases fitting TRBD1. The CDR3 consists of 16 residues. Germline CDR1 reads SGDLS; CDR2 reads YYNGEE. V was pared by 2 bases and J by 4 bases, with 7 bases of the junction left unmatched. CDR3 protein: CASSVGDRSPTGELFF. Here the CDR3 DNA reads TGTGCCAGCAGCGTTGGGGACAGGTCGCCCACCGGGGAGCTGTTTTTT.

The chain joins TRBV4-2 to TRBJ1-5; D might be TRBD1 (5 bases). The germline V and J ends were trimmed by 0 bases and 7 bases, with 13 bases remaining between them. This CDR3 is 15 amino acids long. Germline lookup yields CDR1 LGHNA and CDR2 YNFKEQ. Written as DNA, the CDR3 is TGTGCCAGCAGCCAAGATCCTGGGGCAGGACAGCCCCAGCATTTT. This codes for CASSQDPGAGQPQHF.

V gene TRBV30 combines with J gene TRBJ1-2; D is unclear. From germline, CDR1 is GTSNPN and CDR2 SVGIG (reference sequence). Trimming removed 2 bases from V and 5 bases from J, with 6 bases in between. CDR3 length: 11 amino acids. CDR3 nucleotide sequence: TGTGCCTGGAGTTTAGAATATGGCTACACCTTC. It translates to CAWSLEYGYTF.

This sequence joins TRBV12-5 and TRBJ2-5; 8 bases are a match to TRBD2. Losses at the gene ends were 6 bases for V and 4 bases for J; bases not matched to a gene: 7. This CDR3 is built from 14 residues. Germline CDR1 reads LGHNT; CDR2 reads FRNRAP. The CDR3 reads CASGRLTSGETQYF. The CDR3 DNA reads TGTGCTAGTGGCCGCCTAACTAGCGGAGAGACCCAGTACTTC.

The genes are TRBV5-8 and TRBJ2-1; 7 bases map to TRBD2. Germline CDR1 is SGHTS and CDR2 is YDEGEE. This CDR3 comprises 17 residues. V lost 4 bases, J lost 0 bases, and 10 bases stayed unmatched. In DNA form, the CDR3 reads TGTGCCAGCAGCCGTTTCACTAGCGCCGTCTCCTACAATGAGCAGTTCTTC. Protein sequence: CASSRFTSAVSYNEQFF.

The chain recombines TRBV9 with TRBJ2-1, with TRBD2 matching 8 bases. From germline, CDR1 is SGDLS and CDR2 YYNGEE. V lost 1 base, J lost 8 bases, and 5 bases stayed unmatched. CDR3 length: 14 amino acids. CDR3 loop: CASSVTGGPYEQFF. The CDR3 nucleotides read TGTGCCAGCAGCGTAACGGGAGGGCCGTATGAGCAGTTCTTC. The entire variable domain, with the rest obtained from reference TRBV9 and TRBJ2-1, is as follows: DSGVTQTPKHLITATGQRVTLRCSPRSGDLSVYWYQQSLDQGLQFLIQYYNGEERAKGNILERFSAQQFPDLHSELNLSSLELGDSALYFCASSVTGGPYEQFFGPGTRLTVL.

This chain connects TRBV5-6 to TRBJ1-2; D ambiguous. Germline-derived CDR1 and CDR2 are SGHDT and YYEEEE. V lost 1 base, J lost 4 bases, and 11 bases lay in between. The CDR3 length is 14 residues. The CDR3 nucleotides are TGTGCCAGCAGCTTGTCAAGGAGGAGCTATGGCTACACCTTC. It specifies CASSLSRRSYGYTF.

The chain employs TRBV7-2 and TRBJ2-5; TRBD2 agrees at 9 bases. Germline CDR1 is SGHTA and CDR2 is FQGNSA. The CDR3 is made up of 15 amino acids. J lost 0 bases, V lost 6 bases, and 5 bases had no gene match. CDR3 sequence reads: CASRSTSGYQETQYF. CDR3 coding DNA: TGTGCCAGCAGGTCGACTAGCGGCTACCAAGAGACCCAGTACTTC.

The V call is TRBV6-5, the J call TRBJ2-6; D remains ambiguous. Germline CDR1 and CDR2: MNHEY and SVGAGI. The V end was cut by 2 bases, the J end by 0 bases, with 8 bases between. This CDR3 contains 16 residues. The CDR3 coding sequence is TGTGCCAGCAGTTACGTCGCAGGCTCTGGGGCCAACGTCCTGACTTTC. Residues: CASSYVAGSGANVLTF.

CDR3 nucleotides: TGTGCCAGCAGCTCAGAAGGACAGGGGATAAACAATGAGCAGTTCTTC. Translated: CASSSEGQGINNEQFF. The rearrangement links TRBV5-6 to TRBJ2-1; TRBD1 aligns across 9 bases. V gave up 3 bases and J gave up 5 bases; unmatched junction bases: 9. This CDR3 contains 16 residues. In germline, CDR1 is SGHDT, CDR2 YYEEEE.

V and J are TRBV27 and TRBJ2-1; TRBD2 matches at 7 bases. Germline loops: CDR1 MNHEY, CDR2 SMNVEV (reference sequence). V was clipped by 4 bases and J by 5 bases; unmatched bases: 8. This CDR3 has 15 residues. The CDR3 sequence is CASSSYLAVNNEQFF. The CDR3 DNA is TGTGCCAGCAGTTCGTATCTAGCGGTTAACAATGAGCAGTTCTTC.

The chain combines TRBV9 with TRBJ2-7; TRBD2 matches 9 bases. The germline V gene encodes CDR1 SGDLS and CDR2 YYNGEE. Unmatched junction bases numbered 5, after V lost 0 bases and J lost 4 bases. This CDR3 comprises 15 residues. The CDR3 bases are TGTGCCAGCAGCGTAGGCAGGACTAGCGAGTACGAGCAGTACTTC. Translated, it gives CASSVGRTSEYEQYF.

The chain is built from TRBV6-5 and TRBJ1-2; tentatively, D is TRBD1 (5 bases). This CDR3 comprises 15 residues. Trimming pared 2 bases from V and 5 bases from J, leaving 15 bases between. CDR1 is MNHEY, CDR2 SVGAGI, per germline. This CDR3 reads CASSYRSEGLYGYTF. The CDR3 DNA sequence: TGTGCCAGCAGTTACCGATCTGAGGGACTGTATGGCTACACCTTC.

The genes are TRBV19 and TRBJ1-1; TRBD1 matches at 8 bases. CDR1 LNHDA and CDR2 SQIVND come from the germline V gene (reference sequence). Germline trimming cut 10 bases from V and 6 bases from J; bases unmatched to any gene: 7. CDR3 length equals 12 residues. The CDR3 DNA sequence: TGTGCCACCGAGGACAGGGTAGCTGAAGCTTTCTTT. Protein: CATEDRVAEAFF.

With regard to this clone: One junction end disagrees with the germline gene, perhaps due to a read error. This CDR3 is CASSFGGSGRSRDF. The DNA of the CDR3 is TGTGCCAGCAGCTTCGGCGGTAGCGGGAGAAGTAGGGACTTC. V and J are TRBV5-6 and TRBJ2-7; 9 nucleotides line up with TRBD2. The CDR3 length is 14 residues. Germline CDR1 is SGHDT and CDR2 is YYEEEE.

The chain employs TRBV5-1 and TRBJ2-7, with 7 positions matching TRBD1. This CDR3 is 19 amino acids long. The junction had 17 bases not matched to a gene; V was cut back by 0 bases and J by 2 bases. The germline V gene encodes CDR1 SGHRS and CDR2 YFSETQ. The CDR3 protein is CASSLELGTGEFNTYEQYF. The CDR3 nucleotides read TGCGCCAGCAGCTTGGAACTGGGAACAGGGGAGTTTAACACCTACGAGCAGTACTTC.

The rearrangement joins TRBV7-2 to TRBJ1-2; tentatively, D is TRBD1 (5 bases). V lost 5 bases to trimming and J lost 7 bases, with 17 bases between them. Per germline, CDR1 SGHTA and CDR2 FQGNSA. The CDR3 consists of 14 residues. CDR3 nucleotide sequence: TGTGCCAGCAGCGAAAGAAGGGGATTCGGTGGCTACACCTTC. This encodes CASSERRGFGGYTF.

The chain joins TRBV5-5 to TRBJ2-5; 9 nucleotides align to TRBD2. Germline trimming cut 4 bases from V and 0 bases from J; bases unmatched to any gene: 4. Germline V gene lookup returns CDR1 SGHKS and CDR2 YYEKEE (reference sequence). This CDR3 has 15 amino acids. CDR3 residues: CASSRTSEYQETQYF. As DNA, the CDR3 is TGTGCCAGCAGCCGGACTAGCGAGTACCAAGAGACCCAGTACTTC.

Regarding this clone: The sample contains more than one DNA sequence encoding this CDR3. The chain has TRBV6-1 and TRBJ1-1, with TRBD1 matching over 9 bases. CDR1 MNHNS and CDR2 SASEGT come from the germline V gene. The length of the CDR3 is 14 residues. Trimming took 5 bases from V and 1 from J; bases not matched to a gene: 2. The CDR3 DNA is TGTGCCAGCAGTTCGGGACAGGGGAACACTGAAGCTTTCTTT. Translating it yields CASSSGQGNTEAFF.

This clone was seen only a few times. In nucleotides, the CDR3 is TGTGCCAGTAGTGCCACCGGGACAGTCAATCAGCCCCAGCATTTT. This encodes CASSATGTVNQPQHF. The V and J genes are TRBV19 and TRBJ1-5; 7 bases map to TRBD1. Trimming took 5 bases from V and 3 from J; bases not matched to a gene: 7. The CDR3 runs 15 residues. The germline V gene has CDR1 LNHDA and CDR2 SQIVND (reference sequence).